A single T cell receptor beta chain is shown here with its context. This entry comes from a study of OX40 agonist ivuxolimab in advanced cancers. Clones were read by immunoSEQ multiplex PCR, and TCRdb kept only the in-frame ones, dropping some. The table includes some 100,000 clones, roughly 80% detected once. The CDR3 length is 15 residues. V lost 3 bases to trimming and J lost 4 bases; unmatched junction nucleotides: 6. Germline lookup yields CDR1 SGDLS and CDR2 YYNGEE. Sequencing was performed on CD4+ or CD8+ T cells sorted from blood, taken in a trial of the OX40 agonist ivuxolimab. The sequence was collected from an adult with an advanced solid tumor such as melanoma, head and neck, liver or kidney cancer. The chain combines TRBV9 with TRBJ1-5; 8 positions match TRBD1. This CDR3 reads CASSDRDRPNQPQHF. The CDR3 DNA sequence: TGTGCCAGCAGCGACCGGGACAGGCCGAATCAGCCCCAGCATTTT.